The clone carrying this T cell receptor beta chain was seen more than once but under ten times. Its antigen is not identified. The CDR3 has 12 residues. The germline CDR1 and CDR2 sequences are MNHNY and SVGAGI (reference sequence). V lost 5 bases, J lost 1 base, and 5 bases lay in between. The data are from a study of cytomegalovirus exposure and HLA in healthy donors. Whole-study findings and limits: TCR beta sequences numbering about 17,000 were associated with HLA alleles at 0.05 false discovery rate in a later analysis. In a later analysis, TCR beta V- and J-gene trimming was associated with a missense DCLRE1C variant. Presence/absence analyses treated sequencing depth as roughly uniform across donors.

The PCR employed 60 Vbeta primers together with 13 Jbeta primers. Source study methods: Approximately 11 million of the about 80 million unique TCR beta chains counted in a later analysis were shared. Here immunoSEQ multiplex PCR was the method, and the copy in TCRdb shows in-frame clones only, minus some. V, J and clone size are those of that table, while D and trimming were read from the DNA. The table lists about 150,000 clones, roughly 82% of them singletons. This clonotype was sampled from a woman between 50 and 59 years old in good health and CMV-seropositive. Sequenced sample: PBMCs. This rearrangement joins TRBV6-6 to TRBJ1-1; D remains unclear. CDR3 in DNA: TGTGCCAGCAGTCCCAGGAACACTGAAGCTTTCTTT. It codes for CASSPRNTEAFF.